The 5 T cell receptor beta chains listed next were all sequenced from one sample in a study of blood T cell repertoires in COVID-19. The method was immunoSEQ multiplex PCR; TCRdb's version includes in-frame clones alone and lacks a portion of them. The table lists around 94,000 clones, approximately 92% of them singletons. Sequences were obtained from peripheral blood. The receptors here all came from a man aged 18 to 29 with acute or convalescent COVID-19.

This sequence joins TRBV4-1 and TRBJ1-2, with a possible D match to TRBD1 (6 bases). Germline V gives CDR1 MGHRA, CDR2 YSYEKL. The CDR3 is made up of 15 amino acids. V was trimmed by 3 bases and J by 3 bases, leaving 14 bases between them. The CDR3 nucleotides are TGCGCCAGCAGCCATGGATTCAGGGGTGACTATGGCTACACCTTC. Encoded protein: CASSHGFRGDYGYTF.

The chain is built from TRBV30 and TRBJ1-4; TRBD1 matches 8 bases. With V trimmed by 3 bases and J by 1 base, 7 bases remained unmatched. The CDR3 is made up of 16 amino acids. The germline V gene has CDR1 GTSNPN and CDR2 SVGIG (reference sequence). The CDR3 region is CAWRSAGTGTNEKLFF. CDR3 nucleotides: TGTGCCTGGAGGTCGGCGGGGACAGGAACTAATGAAAAACTGTTTTTT.

The V call is TRBV6-1, the J call TRBJ2-7; D unresolved. The V and J ends lost 0 bases and 0 bases respectively, with 9 bases between them. Germline V gene lookup returns CDR1 MNHNS and CDR2 SASEGT. CDR3 size: 15 residues. In nucleotides, the CDR3 is TGTGCCAGCAGTGAAGCAGGCCAGGACTCCTACGAGCAGTACTTC. It specifies CASSEAGQDSYEQYF.

J is TRBJ1-2 and V is TRBV7-9; perhaps TRBD1 as D (6 bases). Trimming left V 4 bases short and J 4 bases short, with 19 bases between. Germline V lookup: CDR1 SEHNR, CDR2 FQNEAQ (reference sequence). The CDR3 loop spans 16 amino acids. The CDR3 coding sequence is TGTGCCAGCAGCTCCGCGACCGGGACAAATCTCTATGGCTACACCTTC. It codes for CASSSATGTNLYGYTF.

This clone has more than one count but fewer than ten. This chain links TRBV27 with TRBJ2-3; possibly TRBD2 for D (5 bases). Trimming took off 0 bases at V and 8 bases at J, with 15 bases between the two ends. This CDR3 contains 15 residues. Germline assignment: CDR1 MNHEY and CDR2 SMNVEV (reference sequence). This CDR3 reads CASSLSGLQRGTQYF. CDR3 bases: TGTGCCAGCAGTTTATCCGGACTCCAGAGAGGTACGCAGTATTTT.